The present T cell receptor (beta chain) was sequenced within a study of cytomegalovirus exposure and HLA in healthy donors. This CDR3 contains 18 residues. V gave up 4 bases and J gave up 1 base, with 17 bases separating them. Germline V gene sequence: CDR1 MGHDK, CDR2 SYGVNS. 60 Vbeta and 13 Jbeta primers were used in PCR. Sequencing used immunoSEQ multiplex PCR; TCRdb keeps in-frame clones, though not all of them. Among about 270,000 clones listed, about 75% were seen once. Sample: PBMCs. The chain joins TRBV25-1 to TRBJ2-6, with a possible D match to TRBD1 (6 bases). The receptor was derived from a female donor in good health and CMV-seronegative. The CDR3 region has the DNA TGTGCCAGCAGTGCGACGGGGACACGAGGGTCTGGGGCCAACGTCCTGACTTTC. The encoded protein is CASSATGTRGSGANVLTF.